This entry describes one T cell receptor beta chain. The antigen remains unidentified. TCRdb itself ran the 5' RACE reads through MiXCR, one entry per CDR3 protein. In the table there are 580,000 or so distinct CDR3 sequences, 17% of which are singletons. The data are from a study of T-cell memory formation after mild COVID-19. Turning to the study itself: TCR clusters largely stayed donor specific.

Study-wide points: The pre-infection memory compartment contained some responding clones, suggesting cross-reactive memory joined. Nothing confirmed that second-wave clones peaking on day 37 were specific for SARS-CoV-2.

From germline, CDR1 is SGHDT and CDR2 YYEEEE. The CDR3 covers 15 residues. The V end lost 0 bases, the J end lost 4 bases, and 13 bases lay between the germline ends. The TCR originated in an adult woman who had mild COVID-19 (a few samples of this study predate the infection). Cell type and time point are not known. The chain joins TRBV5-6 to TRBJ1-2; perhaps TRBD1 as D (6 bases). Sequencing was done on a sample of PBMCs or a T cell subset sorted from them (not recorded which). The CDR3 sequence is CASSLVGGLVYGYTF. For the CDR3, the DNA is TGTGCCAGCAGCTTGGTAGGGGGGCTGGTCTATGGCTACACCTTC.